A single sample gave rise to the 18 T cell receptor beta chains below, sequenced in a study of T-cell memory formation after mild COVID-19. One entry per CDR3 protein, called by TCRdb with MiXCR from the 5' RACE reads. In the table there are about 610,000 distinct CDR3 sequences, about 18% of which are singletons. The specimen sequenced was PBMCs or a T cell subset sorted from them (not recorded which). The receptors come from an adult woman who had mild COVID-19 (a few samples of this study predate the infection). Cell type and time point are not known.

The table lists this clonotype with a few counts. The gene calls are TRBV10-3 and TRBJ2-7; 7 bases line up with TRBD1. After removal of 2 bases from V and 1 base from J, the junction contained 2 bases not matched to a gene. Germline assignment: CDR1 ENHRY and CDR2 SYGVKD. There are 14 residues in the CDR3. CDR3 region: CAISEAGGSYEQYF. The CDR3, as DNA: TGTGCCATCAGTGAGGCAGGGGGTTCCTACGAGCAGTACTTC.

The chain links TRBV25-1 to TRBJ1-1, with D hard to call. The CDR3 has 14 amino acids. V shed 2 bases and J shed 4 bases, with 11 bases lying between them. Germline-derived CDR1 and CDR2 are MGHDK and SYGVNS. This chain's CDR3 is CASSEGSQITEAFF. The CDR3 DNA sequence: TGTGCCAGCAGTGAAGGTTCGCAGATCACTGAAGCTTTCTTT.

This clonotype turned up a few times. The V and J genes are TRBV2 and TRBJ2-1; possibly TRBD1 or TRBD2 for D (5 bases each). V was shortened by 2 bases and J by 6 bases, with 14 bases between the two germline ends. This CDR3 has 15 amino acids. CDR1 SNHLY and CDR2 FYNNEI come from the germline V gene. This CDR3 reads CASSERDRVGNEQFF. CDR3 bases: TGTGCCAGCAGTGAAAGGGACCGGGTCGGCAATGAGCAGTTCTTC.

The chain couples TRBV24-1 to TRBJ2-1; no definite D call. The CDR3 totals 14 residues. Germline CDR1 KGHDR, CDR2 SFDVKD. Trimming took 0 bases from V and 9 from J, leaving 11 bases between them. The chain's CDR3 is CATSDLTQLGEQFF. The CDR3 DNA follows: TGTGCCACCAGTGATTTGACCCAGCTCGGTGAGCAGTTCTTC.

This clonotype has more than one count but fewer than ten. The gene calls are TRBV20-1 and TRBJ1-4; D not certain. CDR1 is DFQATT and CDR2 is SNEGSKA in the germline V gene (reference sequence). The CDR3 is made up of 13 amino acids. V was pared by 3 bases and J by 5 bases, with 10 bases between. This CDR3 is CSASSGTNEKLFF. CDR3 bases: TGCAGTGCTAGTTCGGGTACCAATGAAAAACTGTTTTTT.

This clonotype occurred once. V usage is TRBV3-1 and J usage is TRBJ2-2; D not resolved. Germline lookup yields CDR1 LGHDT and CDR2 YNNKEL (reference sequence). The CDR3 runs 16 residues. Trimming shortened V by 5 bases and J by 2 bases, and 15 bases separated the two germline ends. The CDR3 loop is CASSKAWSANTGELFF. The CDR3 nucleotides read TGTGCCAGCAGCAAAGCTTGGTCCGCTAACACCGGGGAGCTGTTTTTT.

This clonotype turned up a few times. The CDR3 protein is CASSYYGGTYNEQFF. The CDR3 DNA follows: TGTGCCAGCAGTTATTATGGGGGCACCTACAATGAGCAGTTCTTC. V and J are TRBV6-5 and TRBJ2-1, with D perhaps TRBD1 (6 bases). V gave up 3 bases and J gave up 2 bases, with 11 bases separating them. CDR3 length: 15 amino acids. The germline V gene encodes CDR1 MNHEY and CDR2 SVGAGI.

This clonotype was detected many times. The chain has TRBV6-2 or TRBV6-3 and TRBJ1-1; TRBD1 aligns across 9 bases. The CDR3 loop spans 20 amino acids. V was clipped by 2 bases and J by 2 bases; unmatched bases: 18. CDR1 is MNHEY and CDR2 is SVGEGT in the germline V gene. CDR3 in DNA: TGTGCCAGCAGTTACGCGAGACGTACCGGGACAGGGCTAGGAAACACTGAAGCTTTCTTT. Residues: CASSYARRTGTGLGNTEAFF.

This sequence joins TRBV7-2 and TRBJ1-2; 8 bases agree with TRBD1. The germline gives CDR1 SGHTA, CDR2 FQGNSA. This CDR3 is built from 16 residues. V trimming: 5 bases; J trimming: 3 bases; junction bases outside the gene matches: 11. CDR3 protein: CASSLATGQGDYGYTF. CDR3 nucleotides: TGTGCCAGCAGCCTTGCGACCGGACAGGGAGACTATGGCTACACCTTC.

The chain has TRBV19 and TRBJ1-4; 8 nucleotides agree with TRBD1. The length of the CDR3 is 14 residues. Germline V gives CDR1 LNHDA, CDR2 SQIVND (reference sequence). J was trimmed by 7 bases and V by 2 bases; bases with no gene match: 3. The CDR3 protein is CASSISQGAEKLFF. The DNA of the CDR3 is TGTGCCAGTAGTATATCGCAGGGGGCTGAAAAACTGTTTTTT.

This clonotype was seen only a few times. This chain links TRBV7-9 with TRBJ1-3; D ambiguous. Deletions cut 8 bases from V and 4 bases from J, with 0 bases between. The CDR3 contains 9 residues. Germline V gene lookup returns CDR1 SEHNR and CDR2 FQNEAQ (reference sequence). CDR3 nucleotide sequence: TGTGCCAGCGGAAACACCATATATTTT. Translated: CASGNTIYF. Supplemented by reference TRBV7-9 and TRBJ1-3, the full variable domain reads DTGVSQNPRHKITKRGQNVTFRCDPISEHNRLYWYRQTLGQGPEFLTYFQNEAQLEKSRLLSDRFSAERPKGSFSTLEIQRTEQGDSAMYLCASGNTIYFGEGSWLTVV.

This clonotype was counted at least ten times. The chain employs TRBV12-3 or TRBV12-4 and TRBJ2-7, with D maybe TRBD1 (5 bases). The V end lost 6 bases, the J end lost 0 bases, and 18 bases lay between the germline ends. The CDR3 totals 16 residues. CDR3 DNA sequence: TGTGCCAGCAGCCCACCCCCCCAGGGTCCCTCCTACGAGCAGTACTTC. Translation gives CASSPPPQGPSYEQYF.

The chain employs TRBV29-1 and TRBJ1-4; the D is unclear. Per the germline V gene, CDR1 is SQVTM and CDR2 is ANQGSEA. The CDR3 has 14 amino acids. V was shortened by 7 bases and J by 8 bases, with 20 bases between the two germline ends. The CDR3 region is CSAKSNGVGEKLFF. CDR3 sequence (DNA): TGCAGCGCAAAATCTAACGGAGTTGGAGAAAAACTGTTTTTT.

The gene calls are TRBV28 and TRBJ1-6; TRBD1 matches at 8 bases. Per germline, CDR1 MDHEN and CDR2 SYDVKM. Trimming took 6 bases from V and 6 from J; bases not matched to a gene: 7. CDR3 length: 15 amino acids. Here the CDR3 reads CASRRTGRGNSPLHF. CDR3 bases: TGTGCCAGCAGGAGGACAGGGCGGGGTAATTCACCCCTCCACTTT.

The gene calls are TRBV18 and TRBJ2-5; TRBD2 matches at 7 bases. CDR3 length: 16 amino acids. Germline values: CDR1 KGHSH, CDR2 LQKENI. Trimming took 2 bases from V and 1 from J; bases not matched to a gene: 7. CDR3 DNA: TGTGCCAGCTCACCATTGCCCGGGGGGACCCAAGAGACCCAGTACTTC. It translates to CASSPLPGGTQETQYF.

This clonotype turned up a few times. DNA of the CDR3: TGTGCCAGTAGGAGGGCCAGAACCTATAATTCACCCCTCCACTTT. Protein: CASRRARTYNSPLHF. The V gene is TRBV19, the J gene TRBJ1-6; D uncertain. From germline, CDR1 is LNHDA and CDR2 SQIVND (reference sequence). Trimming removed 6 bases from V and 2 bases from J, with 11 bases in between. CDR3 length: 15 residues.

At least ten counts were recorded for this clonotype. The V call is TRBV4-2, the J call TRBJ2-7, with D possibly being TRBD2 (6 bases). In germline, CDR1 is LGHNA, CDR2 YNFKEQ. CDR3 size: 16 residues. V shed 1 base and J shed 0 bases, with 13 bases lying between them. CDR3 amino acids: CASSQVGTAGSYEQYF. DNA for the CDR3: TGTGCCAGCAGCCAAGTAGGGACTGCGGGCTCCTACGAGCAGTACTTC.

This clonotype was seen only a few times. The V and J genes are TRBV27 and TRBJ1-5; 7 nucleotides line up with TRBD1. The ends lost 4 bases at V and 1 base at J; junction bases unmatched: 10. CDR1 and CDR2 from the germline V gene are MNHEY and SMNVEV (reference sequence). The CDR3 length is 17 residues. The CDR3 here is CASSSGPGQPSNQPQHF. The CDR3, as DNA: TGTGCCAGCAGTTCGGGGCCGGGACAGCCGAGCAATCAGCCCCAGCATTTT.